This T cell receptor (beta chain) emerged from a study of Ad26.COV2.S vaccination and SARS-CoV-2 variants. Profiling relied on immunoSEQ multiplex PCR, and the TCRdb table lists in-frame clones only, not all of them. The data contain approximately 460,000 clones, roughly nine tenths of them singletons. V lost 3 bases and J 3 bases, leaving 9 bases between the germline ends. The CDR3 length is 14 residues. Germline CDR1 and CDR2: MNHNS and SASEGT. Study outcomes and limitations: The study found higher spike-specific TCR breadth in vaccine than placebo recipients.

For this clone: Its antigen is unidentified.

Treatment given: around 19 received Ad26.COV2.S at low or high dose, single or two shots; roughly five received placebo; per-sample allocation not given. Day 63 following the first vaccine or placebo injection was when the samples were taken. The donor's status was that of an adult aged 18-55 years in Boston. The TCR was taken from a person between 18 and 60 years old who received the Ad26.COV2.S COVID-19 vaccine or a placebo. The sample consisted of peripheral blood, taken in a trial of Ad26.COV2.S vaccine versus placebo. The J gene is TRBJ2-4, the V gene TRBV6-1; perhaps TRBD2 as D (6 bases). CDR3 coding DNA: TGTGCCAGCAGTGATCCGGAGGGCAAAAACATTCAGTACTTC. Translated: CASSDPEGKNIQYF.